This TCR beta chain was sequenced for a study of T cells in Graves' hyperthyroidism and ophthalmopathy. Broader study findings: Ophthalmopathy onset followed model prediction by a median about six months. Clonotypes that were expanded in thyroid above 0.001 mostly appeared in blood too.

Pregnant or lactating patients were excluded, as were those with uncontrolled infection or other autoimmune disease. Many counts were recorded for this clonotype. Its specificity is not known. Amplified TCR beta CDR3 regions derived from RNA transcripts. Researchers ran a first-round RT-PCR on the TCR CDR3 using the HTBI primer set. TCRdb called the multiplex PCR reads again in MiXCR, with one record for every CDR3 protein. This sample has about 330,000 distinct CDR3 sequences; around 15% occur once, and the top ten carry 34%. The CDR3 length is 16 residues. J lost 3 bases, V lost 1 base, and 10 bases had no gene match. CDR1 is DFQATT and CDR2 is SNEGSKA in the germline V gene (reference sequence).

The TCR was taken from a woman in her thirties or forties with Graves' ophthalmopathy. The rearrangement uses TRBV20-1 and TRBJ2-3; 7 bases line up with TRBD1. Sequenced input: blood. This chain's CDR3 is CSARVGQSVGTDTQYF. CDR3 in DNA: TGCAGTGCTAGAGTGGGACAGTCCGTCGGTACAGATACGCAGTATTTT.